The sequence of this TCR beta chain was determined in a study of CD4+ T cells in melanoma. General observations from the study: Neoantigen-specific CD4+ T cells in melanoma reportedly had diverse differentiation states.

Profiled with immunoSEQ multiplex PCR; TCRdb holds only in-frame clones, not every one. Among some 9,100 clones, almost 70% were seen once, and the ten largest hold around 19%. Notes on this clone: Its antigen is unknown.

V was clipped by 0 bases and J by 6 bases; unmatched bases: 5. The CDR3 is 15 residues long. Germline-derived CDR1 and CDR2 are MGHRA and YSYEKL. This receptor was taken from a human donor with melanoma. The rearrangement links TRBV4-1 to TRBJ1-5; TRBD1 matches at 7 bases. Sequenced sample: peripheral blood. CDR3 nucleotides: TGCGCCAGCAGCCAAGAGTCAGGGGGTGGTCAGCCCCAGCATTTT. It codes for CASSQESGGGQPQHF.